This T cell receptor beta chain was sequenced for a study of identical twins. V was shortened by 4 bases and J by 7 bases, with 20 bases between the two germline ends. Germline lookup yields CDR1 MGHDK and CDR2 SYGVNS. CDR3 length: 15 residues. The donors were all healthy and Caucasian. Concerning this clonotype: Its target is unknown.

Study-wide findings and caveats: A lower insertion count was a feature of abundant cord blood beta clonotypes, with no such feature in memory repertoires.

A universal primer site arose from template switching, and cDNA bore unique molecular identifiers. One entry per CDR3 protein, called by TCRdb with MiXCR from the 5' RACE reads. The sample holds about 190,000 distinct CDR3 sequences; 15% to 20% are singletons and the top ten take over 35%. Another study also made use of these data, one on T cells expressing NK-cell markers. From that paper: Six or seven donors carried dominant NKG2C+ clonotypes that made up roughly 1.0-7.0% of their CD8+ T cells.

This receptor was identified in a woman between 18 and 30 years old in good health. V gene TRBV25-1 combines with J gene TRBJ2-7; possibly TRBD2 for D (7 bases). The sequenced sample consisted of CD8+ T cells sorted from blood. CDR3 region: CASSVYTGGLDEQYF. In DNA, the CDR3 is TGTGCCAGCAGTGTGTACACCGGGGGGCTCGATGAGCAGTACTTC.